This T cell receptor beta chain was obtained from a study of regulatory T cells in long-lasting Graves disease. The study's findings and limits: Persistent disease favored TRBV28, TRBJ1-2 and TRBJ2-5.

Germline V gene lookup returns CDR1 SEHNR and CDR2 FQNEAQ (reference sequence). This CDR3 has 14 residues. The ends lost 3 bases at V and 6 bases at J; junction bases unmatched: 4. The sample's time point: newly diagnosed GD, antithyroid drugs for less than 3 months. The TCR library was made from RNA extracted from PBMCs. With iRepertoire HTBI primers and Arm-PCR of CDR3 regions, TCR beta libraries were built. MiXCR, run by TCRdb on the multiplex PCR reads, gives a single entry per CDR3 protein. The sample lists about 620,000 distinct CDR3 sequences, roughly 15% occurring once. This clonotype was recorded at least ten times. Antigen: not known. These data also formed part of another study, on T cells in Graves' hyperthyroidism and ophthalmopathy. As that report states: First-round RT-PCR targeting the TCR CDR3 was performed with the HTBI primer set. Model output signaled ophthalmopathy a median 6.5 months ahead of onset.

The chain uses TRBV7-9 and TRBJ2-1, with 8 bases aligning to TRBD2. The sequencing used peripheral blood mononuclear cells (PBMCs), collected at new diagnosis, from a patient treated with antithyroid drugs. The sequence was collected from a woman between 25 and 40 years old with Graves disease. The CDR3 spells CASSLTGLGNEQFF. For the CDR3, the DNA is TGTGCCAGCAGCTTGACGGGACTAGGCAATGAGCAGTTCTTC.